This is a list of T cell receptor beta chains from one sample in a study of siplizumab effects on memory and regulatory T cells. The data were produced by immunoSEQ multiplex PCR, yet TCRdb's version contains in-frame clones alone and is incomplete. The sample lists 100,000 to 110,000 clones, around 92% seen once, with about 0.15% in the top ten. The sequencing input was CD4+ T cells sorted from blood. The receptors were gathered from a human donor in good health. Each CDR3 is given with its conserved first and last residue. The D gene is left open where the match is weak. Rows give clone size only sometimes, using once, few, many, or a class for an expanded clone.

clone_size,v_call,j_call,d_call,cdr3_aa,cdr3_nt
few,TRBV30,TRBJ2-5,TRBD2,CAWSVGAGRDPYQETQYF,TGTGCCTGGAGTGTTGGTGCGGGGAGGGACCCGTACCAAGAGACCCAGTACTTC
.,TRBV6-1,TRBJ1-1,.,CASRSWAEAFF,TGTGCCAGCAGAAGCTGGGCTGAAGCTTTCTTT
few,TRBV5-1,TRBJ1-2,TRBD1,CASSLASTGDGYTF,TGCGCCAGCAGCTTGGCCTCGACAGGGGACGGCTACACCTTC
once,TRBV7-7,TRBJ2-5,TRBD2,CASSRGSSGGVGETQYF,TGTGCCAGCAGCCGAGGGTCTAGCGGGGGGGTCGGGGAGACCCAGTACTTC
.,TRBV2,TRBJ1-5,TRBD1,CASRDREVGNQPQHF,TGTGCCAGCAGGGACAGGGAGGTGGGCAATCAGCCCCAGCATTTT
.,TRBV6-5,TRBJ1-3,.,CASSGGPIVGNTIYF,TGTGCCAGCAGTGGGGGACCAATAGTTGGAAACACCATATATTTT
.,TRBV18,TRBJ1-2,.,CASSPSTQDLSYTF,TGTGCCAGCTCACCTAGCACACAGGACTTAAGCTACACCTTC
.,TRBV7-2,TRBJ2-7,TRBD2,CASSGLGGTYEQYF,TGTGCCAGCAGCGGACTAGGTGGGACCTACGAGCAGTACTTC
.,TRBV11-2,TRBJ2-5,.,CASSLLGGLVQETQYF,TGTGCCAGCAGCCTGCTTGGGGGTCTCGTACAAGAGACCCAGTACTTC
.,TRBV7-2,TRBJ2-4,.,CASSLDGAKNIQYF,TGTGCCAGCAGCTTAGACGGAGCCAAAAACATTCAGTACTTC
.,TRBV4-1,TRBJ1-3,.,CASSLLERRPGNTIYF,TGCGCCAGCAGCCTCTTGGAGCGGCGGCCCGGAAACACCATATATTTT
.,TRBV2,TRBJ1-6,TRBD1,CASSADRVNSPLHF,TGTGCCAGCAGTGCGGACAGGGTGAATTCACCCCTCCACTTT
.,TRBV5-4,TRBJ1-2,.,CASSFGTAPYGYTF,TGTGCCAGCAGCTTCGGGACCGCTCCCTATGGCTACACCTTC
.,TRBV5-7,TRBJ2-5,TRBD1,CASSLTGQGFAETQYF,TGTGCCAGCAGCTTGACTGGACAGGGCTTCGCGGAGACCCAGTACTTC
.,TRBV6-6,TRBJ1-2,TRBD1,CASMQTGPFYGYTF,TGTGCCAGCATGCAGACAGGGCCATTCTATGGCTACACCTTC
.,TRBV2,TRBJ2-6,.,CALQKGEGANVLTF,TGTGCATTACAAAAGGGAGAAGGGGCCAACGTCCTGACTTTC
once,TRBV5-1,TRBJ1-4,TRBD1,CASSLGQGQKEKLFF,TGCGCCAGCAGCTTGGGACAGGGGCAGAAGGAAAAACTGTTTTTT
.,TRBV9,TRBJ2-1,.,CASSVAAEVFYNEQFF,TGTGCCAGCAGCGTAGCGGCAGAAGTTTTTTACAATGAGCAGTTCTTC
once,TRBV25-1,TRBJ1-1,.,CASSERGSVNRAFF,TGTGCCAGCAGTGAGAGGGGTTCGGTTAACAGGGCTTTCTTT
.,TRBV10-2,TRBJ1-3,.,CASSEESTTGNTIYF,TGCGCCAGCAGTGAGGAGTCCACGACCGGAAACACCATATATTTT
.,TRBV28,TRBJ1-5,.,CASSSPGPGDNQPQHF,TGTGCCAGCAGTTCCCCGGGGCCTGGGGACAATCAGCCCCAGCATTTT
.,TRBV4-3,TRBJ2-6,.,CASSQDWREGANVLTF,TGCGCCAGCAGCCAAGATTGGAGGGAAGGGGCCAACGTCCTGACTTTC
.,TRBV5-1,TRBJ2-3,.,CASSLGGQQDTQYF,TGCGCCAGCAGCTTGGGGGGGCAACAAGATACGCAGTATTTT
.,TRBV6-6,TRBJ2-1,.,CASSLELGSYNEQFF,TGTGCCAGCAGTCTAGAGTTAGGGTCCTACAATGAGCAGTTCTTC
.,TRBV7-9,TRBJ2-3,TRBD2,CASSSWEGPRSDTQYF,TGTGCCAGCAGCTCGTGGGAGGGCCCACGGTCGGATACGCAGTATTTT
.,TRBV12-5,TRBJ2-7,.,CASGLGVPPEQYF,TGTGCTAGTGGTTTAGGGGTCCCCCCCGAGCAGTACTTC
.,TRBV7-8,TRBJ1-1,.,CASSPGGGFGTEAFF,TGTGCCAGCAGCCCCGGGGGGGGGTTTGGCACTGAAGCTTTCTTT
.,TRBV2,TRBJ1-1,.,CASRPQGWATEAFF,TGTGCCAGCAGACCACAGGGTTGGGCAACTGAAGCTTTCTTT
.,TRBV29-1,TRBJ1-2,.,CSVLQGPSYGYTF,TGCAGCGTTTTACAGGGACCGAGCTATGGCTACACCTTC
once,TRBV29-1,TRBJ2-7,TRBD1,CSVEAGTGSSEQYF,TGCAGCGTTGAAGCCGGGACAGGGTCTTCCGAGCAGTACTTC
.,TRBV7-2,TRBJ2-2,.,CASSFEGGTGELFF,TGTGCCAGCAGCTTCGAGGGGGGCACCGGGGAGCTGTTTTTT
.,TRBV14,TRBJ1-2,.,CASSPPSGGVGGYTF,TGTGCCAGCAGCCCCCCTAGTGGGGGCGTGGGTGGCTACACCTTC
few,TRBV5-1,TRBJ1-6,.,CASSLAEGKSPLHF,TGCGCCAGCAGCTTGGCTGAGGGTAAATCACCCCTCCACTTT
once,TRBV5-1,TRBJ2-1,.,CASSRDYSYNEQFF,TGCGCCAGCAGCAGAGACTACTCCTACAATGAGCAGTTCTTC